These 24 T cell receptor beta chains came from one sample sequenced in a study of control samples from healthy donors and cancer patients. The data were produced by immunoSEQ multiplex PCR, yet TCRdb's version contains in-frame clones alone and is incomplete. The sample yields some 79,000 clones, 90% to 95% seen once. Sequencing was done on a sample of PBMCs. Source of these receptors: a middle-aged woman with lung cancer.

The rearrangement uses TRBV7-9 and TRBJ1-1, with D perhaps TRBD1 (6 bases). The CDR3 sequence is 15 residues long. Trimming pared 0 bases from V and 1 base from J, leaving 9 bases between. CDR1 and CDR2 (germline): SEHNR, FQNEAQ (reference sequence). The CDR3 DNA is TGTGCCAGCAGCTTAGCGCAGGACAGGAACACTGAAGCTTTCTTT. Amino acids: CASSLAQDRNTEAFF.

The chain couples TRBV28 to TRBJ1-2; the D is unclear. CDR1 and CDR2 (germline): MDHEN, SYDVKM. V was pared by 2 bases and J by 4 bases, with 8 bases between. This CDR3 region has 13 residues. This CDR3 reads CASSLEGGYGYTF. CDR3 coding DNA: TGTGCCAGCAGTTTAGAGGGAGGCTATGGCTACACCTTC.

This sequence joins TRBV11-2 and TRBJ2-2; no clear D gene. This CDR3 spans 17 amino acids. Trimming removed 6 bases from V and 1 base from J, with 18 bases in between. Germline-derived CDR1 and CDR2 are SGHAT and FQNNGV. The chain's CDR3 is CASRGRVGPLNTGELFF. Here the CDR3 DNA reads TGTGCCAGCAGGGGTCGCGTAGGTCCGTTGAACACCGGGGAGCTGTTTTTT.

V gene TRBV5-1 combines with J gene TRBJ2-3; no clear D. Trimming shortened V by 2 bases and J by 1 base, and 11 bases separated the two germline ends. Looked up from germline, CDR1 is SGHRS and CDR2 is YFSETQ. The CDR3 runs to 15 residues. CDR3 amino acids: CASSLRRQGTDTQYF. The CDR3 DNA reads as TGCGCCAGCAGCTTACGTCGGCAGGGCACAGATACGCAGTATTTT.

In DNA form, the CDR3 reads TGCAGCGTTGTCGGATTCACTTACGAGCAGTACTTC. Translated: CSVVGFTYEQYF. The rearrangement joins TRBV29-1 to TRBJ2-7; no clear D gene. The CDR3 runs 12 residues. Germline V gives CDR1 SQVTM, CDR2 ANQGSEA. V lost 4 bases and J lost 4, with 11 bases in between.

The chain links TRBV11-2 to TRBJ2-1; a weak D match, TRBD1 (6 bases). The CDR3 runs 15 residues. V was pared by 3 bases and J by 4 bases, with 13 bases between. Germline V CDR1 and CDR2: SGHAT, FQNNGV. The CDR3, as DNA: TGTGCCAGCAGCTTGCACAGGGAAACGTACAATGAGCAGTTCTTC. Its protein is CASSLHRETYNEQFF. The variable domain in full, with the rest retrieved from reference TRBV11-2 and TRBJ2-1, is EAGVAQSPRYKIIEKRQSVAFWCNPISGHATLYWYQQILGQGPKLLIQFQNNGVVDDSQLPKDRFSAERLKGVDSTLKIQPAKLEDSAVYLCASSLHRETYNEQFFGPGTRLTVL.

This chain links TRBV15 with TRBJ1-1, with no clear D. V was clipped by 0 bases and J by 2 bases, with 7 bases between them. This CDR3 is built from 14 residues. CDR1 is LNHNV, CDR2 YYDKDF, per germline (reference sequence). Written as DNA, the CDR3 is TGTGCCACCAGCAGAGATTCGGCAAACACTGAAGCTTTCTTT. Its protein is CATSRDSANTEAFF.

CDR3 region: CASSFGGGLEKLFF. The CDR3 DNA follows: TGTGCCAGCAGTTTTGGAGGGGGCCTTGAAAAACTGTTTTTT. The V gene is TRBV27, the J gene TRBJ1-4; 7 bases match TRBD1. Germline V gene lookup returns CDR1 MNHEY and CDR2 SMNVEV (reference sequence). This CDR3 contains 14 residues. With V trimmed by 3 bases and J by 7 bases, 5 bases remained unmatched.

The chain uses TRBV6-6 and TRBJ1-3; D call uncertain. The germline CDR1 and CDR2 sequences are MNHNY and SVGAGI (reference sequence). V was pared by 0 bases and J by 0 bases, with 9 bases between. CDR3 length equals 16 residues. The CDR3 loop is CASSYSIGNSGNTIYF. DNA of the CDR3: TGTGCCAGCAGTTACTCGATTGGGAACTCTGGAAACACCATATATTTT.

The count of this clone is one. This sequence joins TRBV11-2 and TRBJ1-2; tentative D call: TRBD1 (5 bases). Trimming removed 5 bases from V and 2 bases from J, with 18 bases in between. In germline, CDR1 is SGHAT, CDR2 FQNNGV. The CDR3 spans 16 residues. The CDR3 sequence: CASSPLGGDANYGYTF. The DNA for the CDR3 is TGTGCCAGCAGCCCCCTGGGAGGGGACGCGAACTATGGCTACACCTTC. Combining the CDR3 with reference TRBV11-2 and TRBJ1-2 gives the whole variable domain EAGVAQSPRYKIIEKRQSVAFWCNPISGHATLYWYQQILGQGPKLLIQFQNNGVVDDSQLPKDRFSAERLKGVDSTLKIQPAKLEDSAVYLCASSPLGGDANYGYTFGSGTRLTVV.

V is TRBV9 and J is TRBJ2-7; 7 nucleotides line up with TRBD1. Unmatched junction bases numbered 15, after V lost 4 bases and J lost 2 bases. Germline loops: CDR1 SGDLS, CDR2 YYNGEE. The CDR3 runs 17 residues. CDR3 DNA: TGTGCCAGCAGCAAGGGTCCGGGACAGAATTTTCCCTACGAGCAGTACTTC. It yields the protein CASSKGPGQNFPYEQYF.

The V and J genes are TRBV14 and TRBJ1-3; D gene uncertain. The germline gives CDR1 SGHDN, CDR2 FVKESK. CDR3 length: 14 amino acids. V was trimmed by 4 bases and J by 4 bases, leaving 11 bases between them. CDR3 sequence reads: CASSRGIFGNTIYF. DNA for the CDR3: TGTGCCAGCAGCCGAGGGATTTTCGGAAACACCATATATTTT.

J is TRBJ2-1 and V is TRBV29-1; possibly TRBD1 or TRBD2 for D (5 bases each). The CDR3 contains 16 residues. In germline, CDR1 is SQVTM, CDR2 ANQGSEA. Trimming took 7 bases from V and 3 from J, leaving 22 bases between them. The CDR3 loop is CSAPPIWGRNYNEQFF. CDR3 nucleotides: TGCAGCGCCCCGCCGATCTGGGGACGAAACTACAATGAGCAGTTCTTC.

CDR3 in amino acids: CASSLDRQGGEQYF. CDR3 DNA: TGCGCCAGCAGCTTGGATAGGCAGGGCGGCGAGCAGTACTTC. This chain links TRBV5-1 with TRBJ2-7; perhaps TRBD1 as D (5 bases). V lost 0 bases to trimming and J lost 6 bases, with 13 bases between them. Germline V gives CDR1 SGHRS, CDR2 YFSETQ. The CDR3 spans 14 residues.

The rearrangement uses TRBV19 and TRBJ1-1, with 10 positions matching TRBD1. The germline gives CDR1 LNHDA, CDR2 SQIVND (reference sequence). J was trimmed by 0 bases and V by 4 bases; bases with no gene match: 8. The CDR3 has 17 residues. This CDR3 reads CASSTNGQGDLNTEAFF. The CDR3 DNA follows: TGTGCCAGTAGTACTAATGGACAGGGGGATTTGAACACTGAAGCTTTCTTT.

J is TRBJ2-1 and V is TRBV4-1, with TRBD2 identical over 11 bases. After removal of 5 bases from V and 7 bases from J, the junction contained 4 bases not matched to a gene. The germline V gene encodes CDR1 MGHRA and CDR2 YSYEKL. The CDR3 is made up of 14 amino acids. The CDR3 reads CASSKTSGGNEQFF. CDR3 bases: TGCGCCAGCAGCAAAACTAGCGGGGGAAATGAGCAGTTCTTC.

This chain uses TRBV5-4 with TRBJ2-2; 7 positions agree with TRBD1. The length of the CDR3 is 13 residues. Germline loops: CDR1 SGHNT, CDR2 YYREEE (reference sequence). V lost 2 bases to trimming and J lost 7 bases; unmatched junction nucleotides: 2. The CDR3, as DNA: TGTGCCAGCAGCTTCAGGGGGAGCGGGGAGCTGTTTTTT. As protein: CASSFRGSGELFF.

The chain uses TRBV27 and TRBJ1-2; 7 bases align to TRBD1. Germline CDR1 reads MNHEY; CDR2 reads SMNVEV (reference sequence). This CDR3 region has 16 residues. Losses at the gene ends were 2 bases for V and 4 bases for J; bases not matched to a gene: 10. The CDR3 DNA sequence: TGTGCCAGCAGTTTAATGCCCCCTGCAGGGGGCTATGGCTACACCTTC. It is translated as CASSLMPPAGGYGYTF.

This chain links TRBV11-2 with TRBJ1-1; D unclear. Germline CDR1 reads SGHAT; CDR2 reads FQNNGV. The V end was cut by 0 bases, the J end by 7 bases, with 12 bases between. The CDR3 runs to 14 residues. CDR3 sequence: CASSLDRMSNEAFF. CDR3 DNA sequence: TGTGCCAGCAGCTTAGATCGAATGTCAAATGAAGCTTTCTTT.

The chain has TRBV11-2 and TRBJ2-5; 13 nucleotides line up with TRBD2. The CDR3 is 16 amino acids. Losses at the gene ends were 5 bases for V and 5 bases for J; bases not matched to a gene: 8. Germline loops: CDR1 SGHAT, CDR2 FQNNGV. DNA of the CDR3: TGTGCCAGCAGCCCACTAGCGGGGGGGCCGGGGGAGACCCAGTACTTC. It is translated as CASSPLAGGPGETQYF.

The chain couples TRBV28 to TRBJ2-3; the D gene is possibly TRBD1 (6 bases). This CDR3 has 13 amino acids. The V gene lost 10 bases and the J gene lost 0 bases, with 11 bases spanning the gap. Germline V gene lookup returns CDR1 MDHEN and CDR2 SYDVKM. DNA of the CDR3: TGTGCCACCGGAACAGGGAGCACAGATACGCAGTATTTT. Its translation is CATGTGSTDTQYF.

This chain connects TRBV7-9 to TRBJ1-2; D perhaps matches TRBD1 (5 bases). The CDR3 consists of 12 residues. Deletions cut 0 bases from V and 8 bases from J, with 7 bases between. Germline V CDR1 and CDR2: SEHNR, FQNEAQ (reference sequence). In nucleotides, the CDR3 is TGTGCCAGCAGCTTAGCGGAGGGGGGCTACACCTTC. This gives the protein CASSLAEGGYTF.

The rearrangement links TRBV28 to TRBJ1-6; tentative D call: TRBD1 (6 bases). Looked up from germline, CDR1 is MDHEN and CDR2 is SYDVKM. The CDR3 is made up of 16 amino acids. Trimming took 3 bases from V and 1 from J, leaving 10 bases between them. The CDR3 region has the DNA TGTGCCAGCAGTTTCCCAGGGGCGTCCTATAATTCACCCCTCCACTTT. Protein sequence: CASSFPGASYNSPLHF.

The rearrangement links TRBV19 to TRBJ2-1; the D call may be TRBD1 or TRBD2 (6 bases each). Germline assignment: CDR1 LNHDA and CDR2 SQIVND (reference sequence). Trimming removed 5 bases from V and 8 bases from J, with 22 bases in between. The CDR3 totals 16 residues. CDR3 sequence reads: CASSATRGTSFYEQFF. CDR3 DNA sequence: TGTGCCAGTAGTGCCACTCGCGGGACAAGTTTCTATGAGCAGTTCTTC.